This T cell receptor (beta chain) was recorded in a study of spatial heterogeneity in lung cancer. Study as a whole: TCR and UMI combinations that were unique each appeared, on average, more than ten times in raw reads.

Time point noted: blood at routine non-recurrence follow-up after resection. V was clipped by 2 bases and J by 5 bases, with 20 bases between them. CDR3 length equals 16 residues. CDR1 and CDR2 from the germline V gene are SGHRS and YFSETQ. One entry per CDR3 protein, called by TCRdb with MiXCR from the 5' RACE reads. This table has 35,000 to 45,000 distinct CDR3 sequences, 6.5% to 9.5% appearing once. Note on this clonotype: This may arise from a read error, as a much more abundant clone is one base away.

This clonotype was obtained from a male donor with early-stage non-small cell lung cancer. The sequencing here drew on PBMCs, taken at follow-up. The chain links TRBV5-1 to TRBJ2-7, with D tentatively TRBD2 (6 bases). Written as DNA, the CDR3 is TGCGCCAGCAGCTTTGAAGGAGGGCCAGATACCGACGAGCAGTACTTC. This translates into CASSFEGGPDTDEQYF.